This TCR beta chain comes out of a study of beta chain features in type 1 diabetes. Study context: All samples combined gave roughly 100,000,000 sorted cells for examination.

General study points: At VDJ recombination sites, type 1 diabetes patients had fewer insertions and more deleted nucleotides. A closer apparent resemblance between naive, central memory and Treg TCRB repertoires was seen in patients than in healthy donors.

Expressed TCRB transcripts got sequenced, as all isolated RNA was reverse transcribed. Sequencing was performed with immunoSEQ multiplex PCR; in TCRdb, only in-frame clones are kept and a portion is missing. The sample has hundreds of thousands of clones; roughly 13% are singletons. This clone showed up just a few times. The antigen is undetermined. The CDR3 loop spans 14 amino acids. V was pared by 6 bases and J by 7 bases, with 16 bases between. The germline gives CDR1 LNHDA, CDR2 SQIVND (reference sequence). The sample consisted of naive CD4+ T cells from blood. The receptor was derived from a man under 40 in good health. The chain joins TRBV19 to TRBJ2-1, with D possibly being TRBD2 (6 bases). The CDR3 here is CASRSGTGINEQFF. DNA of the CDR3: TGTGCCAGTAGATCCGGGACTGGCATAAATGAGCAGTTCTTC.